One and the same sample provided the 10 T cell receptor beta chains below, sequenced in a study of Graves' ophthalmopathy and Graves' hyperthyroidism. Researchers took RNA transcripts and amplified TCR beta CDR3 regions from them. First-round RT-PCR employed HTBI primers, with a second-round multiplex PCR after it. MiXCR, applied by TCRdb to the multiplex PCR reads, yields one record per CDR3 protein. The repertoire has 20,000 to 25,000 distinct CDR3 sequences, 45% to 60% of them found once; the top ten carry approximately 7%. Sequencing was performed on peripheral blood. The receptor source for this set is an adult woman with stable Graves' hyperthyroidism.

Points on this clonotype: In this CDR3 the conserved last residue, phenylalanine or tryptophan, is missing, so a read error is likely. The genes are TRBV5-6 and TRBJ2-3; tentatively, D is TRBD2 (6 bases). This CDR3 spans 15 amino acids. Trimming stripped 1 base from V and 10 bases from J, with 19 bases between. CDR1 and CDR2 (germline): SGHDT, YYEEEE. The DNA of the CDR3 is TGTGCCAGCAGCTTGAGTTCGGGGGTTCGGGATTCGCAGTATATT. Its protein product is CASSLSSGVRDSQYI.

By its share, this clonotype is medium-sized (0.01 to 0.1%). The chain has TRBV10-3 and TRBJ2-5, with TRBD2 matching over 10 bases. The CDR3 is 16 amino acids. Trimming at V came to 2 bases and at J to 5 bases, leaving 8 bases not matched to a gene. Germline V gene data show CDR1 as ENHRY and CDR2 as SYGVKD. In DNA, the CDR3 is TGTGCCATCAGTGAGAGAAGCGGGAGGGGGGCGGAGACCCAGTACTTC. Amino acid sequence: CAISERSGRGAETQYF.

This clonotype was seen many times. J is TRBJ1-5 and V is TRBV28; the D gene is possibly TRBD1 (5 bases). V lost 5 bases and J 6 bases, leaving 14 bases between the germline ends. Germline V gives CDR1 MDHEN, CDR2 SYDVKM. The CDR3 sequence is 14 residues long. CDR3 sequence: CASSQQVGRQPQHF. The CDR3 DNA reads as TGTGCCAGCAGTCAACAGGTGGGGCGTCAGCCCCAGCATTTT.

About this clonotype itself: This is likely a read error, given that the CDR3 carries no conserved phenylalanine or tryptophan at its end. The DNA is omitted, as the CDR3 cannot be located on it reliably, and the CDR3 follows TCRdb's listing. The chain couples TRBV7-2 to TRBJ2-1. Germline CDR1 reads SGHTA; CDR2 reads FQGNSA. The CDR3 numbers 9 amino acids, ends counted. The CDR3 reads CASSKDSVT.

This clonotype was observed a single time. The chain joins TRBV12-3 or TRBV12-4 to TRBJ1-3, with D tentatively TRBD1 (5 bases). The CDR3 sequence is 17 residues long. The CDR3 DNA is TGTATCAGCCTTCAACCGGGGCCCGGGTTCTCTGGAAACACCATATATTTT. It codes for CISLQPGPGFSGNTIYF.

This clonotype appeared many times. The gene calls are TRBV4-1 and TRBJ2-2, with 14 bases identical to TRBD2. The length of the CDR3 is 16 residues. CDR1 is MGHRA and CDR2 is YSYEKL in the germline V gene. V shed 1 base, J shed 7 bases, and the junction held 2 bases outside the gene matches. CDR3 residues: CASSQGTSGRSGELFF. The CDR3 DNA follows: TGCGCCAGCAGCCAAGGGACTAGCGGGAGGAGCGGGGAGCTGTTTTTT.

The V call is TRBV9, the J call TRBJ2-3; TRBD2 agrees at 10 bases. The J call is uncertain, as TRBJ2-7 better fits the DNA end. The germline gives CDR1 SGDLS, CDR2 YYNGEE. The CDR3 totals 14 residues. The chain's CDR3 is CASRAGGTTGTQYF. The DNA for the CDR3 is TGTGCCAGCAGAGCGGGAGGGACCACAGGTACGCAGTACTTC.

This clonotype was recorded once. The gene calls are TRBV29-1 and TRBJ2-1; TRBD1 agrees at 12 bases. Germline V gives CDR1 SQVTM, CDR2 ANQGSEA. The CDR3 spans 16 residues. Trimming at V came to 0 bases and at J to 7 bases, leaving 7 bases not matched to a gene. CDR3 DNA sequence: TGCAGCGTTGAAGATTCGGGACAGGGGGCGCGAAATGAGCAGTTCTTC. This sequence encodes CSVEDSGQGARNEQFF.

This clonotype was counted ten times or more. The V call is TRBV27, the J call TRBJ1-5; no definite D call. V lost 5 bases and J 1 base, leaving 9 bases between the germline ends. CDR1 is MNHEY, CDR2 SMNVEV, per germline (reference sequence). The CDR3 covers 14 residues. This CDR3 is CASSRRGSNQPQHF. The CDR3 DNA is TGTGCCAGCAGTCGTCGCGGGAGCAATCAGCCCCAGCATTTT.

The chain is built from TRBV24-1 and TRBJ2-1; 8 bases line up with TRBD2. This CDR3 contains 16 residues. V was clipped by 6 bases and J by 8 bases; unmatched bases: 14. CDR1 KGHDR and CDR2 SFDVKD come from the germline V gene. In nucleotides, the CDR3 is TGTGCCACCAGTCGGGTTGCGGGAGGTCAAAGGGATGAGCAGTTCTTC. Translation gives CATSRVAGGQRDEQFF.